The 18 T cell receptor beta chains presented below share a single source sample, sequenced in a study of radiotherapy plus CTLA-4 blockade in lung cancer. The data were produced by immunoSEQ multiplex PCR, yet TCRdb's version contains in-frame clones alone and is incomplete. Of around 100,000 clones listed, over 65% are singletons. The source was peripheral blood, collected from a patient treated with radiotherapy plus ipilimumab. All receptors derive from a human donor with non-small cell lung cancer that progressed on radiotherapy plus ipilimumab. Some clones in this sample may be carry-over from other donors' samples.

This sequence joins TRBV7-9 and TRBJ2-2, with 8 nucleotides matching TRBD1. The CDR3 is 14 amino acids. From germline, CDR1 is SEHNR and CDR2 FQNEAQ (reference sequence). Unmatched junction bases numbered 6, after V lost 11 bases and J lost 1 base. The DNA of the CDR3 is TGTGCCGCAGGGGGCTCTGGGAACACCGGGGAGCTGTTTTTT. This encodes CAAGGSGNTGELFF. The whole variable domain, filled in from reference TRBV7-9 and TRBJ2-2, reads DTGVSQNPRHKITKRGQNVTFRCDPISEHNRLYWYRQTLGQGPEFLTYFQNEAQLEKSRLLSDRFSAERPKGSFSTLEIQRTEQGDSAMYLCAAGGSGNTGELFFGEGSRLTVL.

V usage is TRBV5-1 and J usage is TRBJ2-5; D gene uncertain. Germline CDR1 reads SGHRS; CDR2 reads YFSETQ. Trimming pared 3 bases from V and 5 bases from J, leaving 14 bases between. The CDR3 is 14 residues long. CDR3 residues: CASSSLSLEETQYF. The CDR3 bases are TGCGCCAGCAGCTCTCTCAGCCTCGAGGAGACCCAGTACTTC.

V is TRBV2 and J is TRBJ1-1; 7 nucleotides line up with TRBD1. Losses at the gene ends were 5 bases for V and 1 base for J; bases not matched to a gene: 4. The CDR3 covers 14 residues. Germline CDR1 SNHLY, CDR2 FYNNEI. The CDR3 is CASSLGQPNTEAFF. CDR3 bases: TGTGCCAGCAGTTTGGGACAGCCGAACACTGAAGCTTTCTTT.

This chain uses TRBV5-8 with TRBJ1-3; D may be TRBD1 (6 bases). There are 15 residues in the CDR3. CDR1 is SGHTS, CDR2 YDEGEE, per germline. Between the trimmed V and J ends, which lost 4 bases and 0 bases, there was a span of 11 bases. The CDR3 sequence: CASSHRTVSGNTIYF. The DNA for the CDR3 is TGTGCCAGCAGCCACCGGACAGTCTCTGGAAACACCATATATTTT.

J is TRBJ2-2 and V is TRBV29-1, with TRBD1 matching 7 bases. CDR3 length equals 13 residues. After removal of 6 bases from V and 6 bases from J, the junction contained 7 bases not matched to a gene. Germline V gene data show CDR1 as SQVTM and CDR2 as ANQGSEA. CDR3 protein: CSVDGTVPGELFF. As DNA, the CDR3 is TGCAGCGTCGATGGGACAGTACCCGGGGAGCTGTTTTTT.

The genes are TRBV7-9 and TRBJ1-6, with 7 bases lining up with TRBD1. The CDR3 contains 14 residues. Losses at the gene ends were 6 bases for V and 7 bases for J; bases not matched to a gene: 6. Germline V CDR1 and CDR2: SEHNR, FQNEAQ (reference sequence). CDR3 nucleotides: TGTGCCAGCAGTCTCGGAGGGGGCAATTCACCCCTCCACTTT. Its protein product is CASSLGGGNSPLHF.

This clone showed up just a few times. The genes are TRBV5-1 and TRBJ1-2; D might be TRBD1 (5 bases). The CDR3 covers 14 residues. Germline V gene lookup returns CDR1 SGHRS and CDR2 YFSETQ. V was clipped by 0 bases and J by 2 bases, with 8 bases between them. DNA for the CDR3: TGCGCCAGCAGCTTGGGAGGGGAGAACTATGGCTACACCTTC. Its protein is CASSLGGENYGYTF.

The V and J genes are TRBV15 and TRBJ1-5; TRBD1 agrees at 8 bases. The V gene's germline CDR1 is LNHNV and CDR2 YYDKDF (reference sequence). The CDR3 runs to 16 residues. The trim removed 3 bases at V and 2 bases at J, leaving 6 bases unmatched. The CDR3 DNA reads TGTGCCACCAGCAGCCTACAGGGGGAAGGCAATCAGCCCCAGCATTTT. This encodes CATSSLQGEGNQPQHF.

The J gene is TRBJ2-7, the V gene TRBV5-4; TRBD1 is a possible D gene (6 bases). This CDR3 spans 11 amino acids. V was cut by 7 bases and J by 4 bases, with 9 bases left in between. CDR1 and CDR2 from the germline V gene are SGHNT and YYREEE (reference sequence). This CDR3 reads CASGRGYEQYF. The CDR3 coding sequence is TGTGCCAGCGGTAGGGGGTACGAGCAGTACTTC.

The chain has TRBV5-8 and TRBJ1-2, with D unresolved. The V and J ends lost 4 bases and 8 bases respectively, with 15 bases between them. The length of the CDR3 is 13 residues. The germline CDR1 and CDR2 sequences are SGHTS and YDEGEE. CDR3 loop: CASSPYGRSGYTF. Written as DNA, the CDR3 is TGTGCCAGCAGCCCGTACGGGCGGTCCGGCTACACCTTC.

This clone occurred once. The CDR3 coding sequence is TGTGCCAGCAGTGGATCTCGAACTCAAGAGACCCAGTACTTC. This codes for CASSGSRTQETQYF. The chain carries TRBV2 and TRBJ2-5, with unresolved D. Germline lookup yields CDR1 SNHLY and CDR2 FYNNEI. This CDR3 contains 14 residues. V lost 4 bases and J lost 2, with 11 bases in between. The full variable domain, in which reference TRBV2 and TRBJ2-5 provide the parts outside the CDR3, is EPEVTQTPSHQVTQMGQEVILRCVPISNHLYFYWYRQILGQKVEFLVSFYNNEISEKSEIFDDQFSVERPDGSNFTLKIRSTKLEDSAMYFCASSGSRTQETQYFGPGTRLLVL.

The DNA for the CDR3 is TGTGCCTGGAGTTCGATATCCTACGAGCAGTACTTC. Residues: CAWSSISYEQYF. The rearrangement uses TRBV30 and TRBJ2-7, with D unclear. V shed 2 bases and J shed 1 base, with 6 bases lying between them. The CDR3 has 12 residues. CDR1 is GTSNPN and CDR2 is SVGIG in the germline V gene (reference sequence).

V and J are TRBV7-9 and TRBJ1-1; the match to TRBD1 covers 7 bases. Trimming removed 5 bases from V and 3 bases from J; junction bases left unmatched: 6. Per germline, CDR1 SEHNR and CDR2 FQNEAQ (reference sequence). This CDR3 has 14 residues. CDR3 sequence: CASSRRQGDTEAFF. The CDR3 DNA reads as TGTGCCAGCAGCCGGAGACAGGGCGACACTGAAGCTTTCTTT.

The rearrangement joins TRBV23-1 to TRBJ1-2, with D unclear. TRBV23-1 falls under the ORF class, with uncertain function. This CDR3 spans 12 amino acids. Deletions cut 6 bases from V and 5 bases from J, with 10 bases between. CDR3 loop: CASSRDTYGYTF. The CDR3 coding sequence is TGCGCCAGCAGCCGAGACACATATGGCTACACCTTC.

The chain carries TRBV5-1 and TRBJ2-1; 9 bases are a match to TRBD1. The CDR3 extends over 15 amino acids. Per germline, CDR1 SGHRS and CDR2 YFSETQ. The junction had 12 bases not matched to a gene; V was cut back by 6 bases and J by 8 bases. This CDR3 is CASTTQGATADEQFF. The DNA of the CDR3 is TGCGCCAGCACCACACAGGGGGCGACGGCCGATGAGCAGTTCTTC. Looking up the rest from reference TRBV5-1 and TRBJ2-1 gives the full variable domain: KAGVTQTPRYLIKTRGQQVTLSCSPISGHRSVSWYQQTPGQGLQFLFEYFSETQRNKGNFPGRFSGRQFSNSRSEMNVSTLELGDSALYLCASTTQGATADEQFFGPGTRLTVL.

The chain employs TRBV4-3 and TRBJ1-2, with D maybe TRBD1 (6 bases). Trimming took off 4 bases at V and 5 bases at J, with 17 bases between the two ends. The CDR3 totals 15 residues. The germline gives CDR1 LGHNA, CDR2 YSLEER. The CDR3 spells CASSRRRSGEYGYTF. DNA of the CDR3: TGCGCCAGCAGCCGACGGAGGTCAGGGGAATATGGCTACACCTTC.

The V and J genes are TRBV5-1 and TRBJ2-5; possible D gene TRBD2, 5 bases. The CDR3 is 14 residues long. V was trimmed by 0 bases and J by 4 bases, leaving 10 bases between them. CDR1 SGHRS and CDR2 YFSETQ come from the germline V gene. The CDR3 is CASSLAPGGETQYF. DNA of the CDR3: TGCGCCAGCAGCTTGGCTCCAGGAGGAGAGACCCAGTACTTC.

The J gene is TRBJ1-2, the V gene TRBV7-2; TRBD1 agrees at 8 bases. CDR3 length equals 17 residues. The junction had 13 bases not matched to a gene; V was cut back by 0 bases and J by 7 bases. Germline V lookup: CDR1 SGHTA, CDR2 FQGNSA. In nucleotides, the CDR3 is TGTGCCAGCAGCTTAGCCGACAGGGGAGGCGGTATTGGTGGCTACACCTTC. Residues: CASSLADRGGGIGGYTF. Supplemented by reference TRBV7-2 and TRBJ1-2, the full variable domain reads GAGVSQSPSNKVTEKGKDVELRCDPISGHTALYWYRQSLGQGLEFLIYFQGNSAPDKSGLPSDRFSAERTGGSVSTLTIQRTQQEDSAVYLCASSLADRGGGIGGYTFGSGTRLTVV.